Shown below are 26 T cell receptor beta chains from a single sample sequenced in a study of OX40 agonist ivuxolimab in advanced cancers. Measured with immunoSEQ multiplex PCR; TCRdb has only the in-frame clones, and not every one. The repertoire consists of about 95,000 clones, with about 85% occurring once and the leading ten covering 3.5% to 4.5%. Sample: CD4+ or CD8+ T cells sorted from blood, taken in a trial of the OX40 agonist ivuxolimab. These receptors were obtained from an adult with an advanced solid tumor such as melanoma, head and neck, liver or kidney cancer.

This clone was picked up a small number of times. This chain's CDR3 is CASSLGAEAFF. For the CDR3, the DNA is TGTGCCAGCAGCTTGGGAGCTGAAGCTTTCTTT. The gene calls are TRBV5-4 and TRBJ1-1; D gene unclear. Between the trimmed V and J ends, which lost 0 bases and 6 bases, there was a span of 3 bases. Germline CDR1 SGHNT, CDR2 YYREEE (reference sequence). The CDR3 totals 11 residues.

The genes are TRBV27 and TRBJ1-5, with D uncertain. Germline V gives CDR1 MNHEY, CDR2 SMNVEV (reference sequence). This CDR3 comprises 19 residues. Trimming left V 2 bases short and J 0 bases short, with 20 bases between. The chain's CDR3 is CASSLKPSGREHSNQPQHF. The CDR3 DNA sequence: TGTGCCAGCAGTTTAAAACCATCCGGGAGGGAGCATAGCAATCAGCCCCAGCATTTT.

The V gene is TRBV7-3, the J gene TRBJ2-7, with D maybe TRBD1 (5 bases). CDR1 SGHTA and CDR2 FQGTGA come from the germline V gene. This CDR3 is built from 16 residues. Trimming left V 3 bases short and J 2 bases short, with 17 bases between. The CDR3 DNA reads TGTGCCAGCAGCTTTTCTCGAGAGACAGCTACCTACGAGCAGTACTTC. It codes for CASSFSRETATYEQYF.

The CDR3 coding sequence is TGTGCCAGCAGGGTGGCAGGCGTCAATCAGCCCCAGCATTTT. It is translated as CASRVAGVNQPQHF. The chain carries TRBV28 and TRBJ1-5; D remains ambiguous. There are 14 residues in the CDR3. V was cut by 6 bases and J by 3 bases, with 12 bases left in between. CDR1 MDHEN and CDR2 SYDVKM come from the germline V gene.

The chain uses TRBV7-2 and TRBJ2-1; no clear D gene. Trimming removed 5 bases at V and 0 bases at J, with 14 bases between. The CDR3 spans 16 residues. The germline V gene has CDR1 SGHTA and CDR2 FQGNSA. This chain's CDR3 is CASSQPNDPSYNEQFF. The CDR3 coding sequence is TGTGCCAGCAGCCAACCAAATGACCCCTCCTACAATGAGCAGTTCTTC.

The rearrangement joins TRBV7-9 to TRBJ1-2; no firm D call. This CDR3 comprises 14 residues. The V and J ends lost 5 bases and 2 bases respectively, with 12 bases between them. Germline V gives CDR1 SEHNR, CDR2 FQNEAQ (reference sequence). Here the CDR3 reads CASSPGELNYGYTF. For the CDR3, the DNA is TGTGCCAGCAGCCCAGGAGAGCTCAACTATGGCTACACCTTC.

This chain joins TRBV7-2 and TRBJ2-7; the D is unclear. The CDR3 runs 13 residues. The V gene's germline CDR1 is SGHTA and CDR2 FQGNSA. The V gene lost 5 bases and the J gene lost 6 bases, with 14 bases spanning the gap. This CDR3 is CASSLNQGSEQYF. The CDR3 nucleotides read TGTGCCAGCAGCCTAAACCAAGGCTCCGAGCAGTACTTC.

The chain combines TRBV5-1 with TRBJ2-1; 7 bases fit TRBD2. The CDR3 runs 13 residues. Germline lookup yields CDR1 SGHRS and CDR2 YFSETQ. Trimming removed 2 bases from V and 5 bases from J; junction bases left unmatched: 1. The CDR3 DNA sequence: TGCGCCAGCAGCTTCCGGGAGGACAATGAGCAGTTCTTC. The encoded protein is CASSFREDNEQFF.

The CDR3 DNA is TGTGCCAGCAGGTTCCACAGGGTGGACCCAAACAATGAGCAGTTCTTC. Encoded protein: CASRFHRVDPNNEQFF. This rearrangement joins TRBV2 to TRBJ2-1, with a tentative D call TRBD1 (6 bases). V dropped 6 bases and J dropped 5 bases, with 20 bases sitting between them. The germline V gene has CDR1 SNHLY and CDR2 FYNNEI. This CDR3 comprises 16 residues.

The chain recombines TRBV11-2 with TRBJ1-4; no clear D gene. Trimming stripped 5 bases from V and 7 bases from J, with 11 bases between. The germline V gene encodes CDR1 SGHAT and CDR2 FQNNGV. The CDR3 covers 13 residues. The CDR3 coding sequence is TGTGCCAGCAGCCCCGGGAGGGCTGAAAAACTGTTTTTT. This translates into CASSPGRAEKLFF.

The count of this clone is one. V gene TRBV10-3 combines with J gene TRBJ2-5; D may match TRBD1 or TRBD2 (5 bases each). The DNA end is a closer match to TRBJ2-7, so the J assignment may be wrong. The CDR3 has 14 residues. Germline-derived CDR1 and CDR2 are ENHRY and SYGVKD. CDR3 sequence (DNA): TGTGCCATCAGTGTACGGGACGGATCCTACGAGCAGTACTTC. Encoded protein: CAISVRDGSYEQYF.

V usage is TRBV27 and J usage is TRBJ2-5, with 8 positions matching TRBD2. Trimming took 3 bases from V and 5 from J; bases not matched to a gene: 8. The germline gives CDR1 MNHEY, CDR2 SMNVEV (reference sequence). This CDR3 region has 15 residues. This CDR3 is CASSLDGRAPETQYF. The DNA for the CDR3 is TGTGCCAGCAGTTTGGACGGGAGGGCCCCGGAGACCCAGTACTTC.

The rearrangement links TRBV14 to TRBJ2-7; TRBD2 aligns across 7 bases. The CDR3 is 14 residues long. CDR1 is SGHDN, CDR2 FVKESK, per germline. The V and J ends lost 6 bases and 4 bases, in that order; junction bases with no gene match: 9. The CDR3 here is CASSPAGRWYEQYF. DNA of the CDR3: TGTGCCAGCAGTCCAGCGGGACGTTGGTACGAGCAGTACTTC.

The chain carries TRBV6-6 and TRBJ1-5; no reliable D call. The CDR3 loop spans 15 amino acids. Germline-derived CDR1 and CDR2 are MNHNY and SVGAGI (reference sequence). Trimming took off 5 bases at V and 5 bases at J, with 16 bases between the two ends. The CDR3 reads CASSPHNADDQPQHF. CDR3 DNA sequence: TGTGCCAGCAGTCCCCACAATGCAGATGATCAGCCCCAGCATTTT.

This clone was seen only once. The rearrangement links TRBV5-1 to TRBJ2-1; 12 bases map to TRBD2. The CDR3 extends over 19 amino acids. Germline V lookup: CDR1 SGHRS, CDR2 YFSETQ. Trimming at V came to 4 bases and at J to 1 base, leaving 12 bases not matched to a gene. The CDR3 region is CASSGYLAGGPVSYNEQFF. In DNA form, the CDR3 reads TGCGCCAGCAGCGGATATCTAGCGGGAGGGCCCGTGTCCTACAATGAGCAGTTCTTC.

Details on this clone: Other DNA variants within this sample encode the same CDR3. V is TRBV7-6 and J is TRBJ2-7; 10 bases map to TRBD1. Looked up from germline, CDR1 is SGHVS and CDR2 is FNYEAQ. J gave up 5 bases and V 5 bases, and 6 bases lay outside the gene matches. The CDR3 runs to 14 residues. The CDR3 coding sequence is TGTGCCAGCAGCCCGCGACAGGGGGCAAACGAGCAGTACTTC. Residues: CASSPRQGANEQYF.

The genes are TRBV6-5 and TRBJ2-3; the D is unclear. The V end was cut by 6 bases, the J end by 4 bases, with 8 bases between. In germline, CDR1 is MNHEY, CDR2 SVGAGI. This CDR3 comprises 12 residues. The CDR3 DNA reads TGTGCCAGCAGCCGAGGACCAGATACGCAGTATTTT. Translated, it gives CASSRGPDTQYF.

CDR3 residues: CASSSNVWRSTEAFF. The CDR3 coding sequence is TGTGCCAGCAGCTCAAATGTATGGCGTTCCACTGAAGCTTTCTTT. This chain links TRBV13 with TRBJ1-1; D is unclear. The V and J ends lost 4 bases and 4 bases respectively, with 16 bases between them. Germline CDR1 reads PRHDT; CDR2 reads FYEKMQ (reference sequence). The CDR3 loop spans 15 amino acids.

This chain links TRBV7-9 with TRBJ1-1, with D perhaps matching TRBD1 (6 bases). Germline V CDR1 and CDR2: SEHNR, FQNEAQ (reference sequence). Between the trimmed V and J ends, which lost 5 bases and 1 base, there was a span of 14 bases. This CDR3 comprises 15 residues. The CDR3 sequence is CASSLRDTQNTEAFF. The CDR3 DNA reads TGTGCCAGCAGCCTCCGGGACACCCAGAACACTGAAGCTTTCTTT.

V is TRBV7-9 and J is TRBJ1-2; TRBD1 matches 8 bases. V gave up 1 base and J gave up 8 bases; unmatched junction bases: 6. The CDR3 consists of 14 residues. The germline CDR1 and CDR2 sequences are SEHNR and FQNEAQ (reference sequence). The CDR3 reads CASSLDQGAEGYTF. DNA for the CDR3: TGTGCCAGCAGCTTAGATCAGGGGGCGGAGGGCTACACCTTC. The full variable domain, rest sourced from reference TRBV7-9 and TRBJ1-2, is DTGVSQNPRHKITKRGQNVTFRCDPISEHNRLYWYRQTLGQGPEFLTYFQNEAQLEKSRLLSDRFSAERPKGSFSTLEIQRTEQGDSAMYLCASSLDQGAEGYTFGSGTRLTVV.

The CDR3 is CASSSARTVDEQFF. The CDR3 DNA follows: TGTGCCAGCAGCTCAGCTCGGACAGTAGATGAGCAGTTCTTC. The V gene is TRBV7-8, the J gene TRBJ2-1; weak D call: TRBD1 (6 bases). This CDR3 contains 14 residues. V lost 4 bases, J lost 8 bases, and 15 bases lay in between. Germline V gene sequence: CDR1 SGHVS, CDR2 FQNEAQ.

The V call is TRBV5-4, the J call TRBJ2-7, with D perhaps TRBD2 (6 bases). V was pared by 4 bases and J by 1 base, with 15 bases between. The germline CDR1 and CDR2 sequences are SGHNT and YYREEE (reference sequence). The CDR3 runs 15 residues. Written as DNA, the CDR3 is TGTGCCAGCAGCCGGGAGACAGCCCAGTCCTACGAGCAGTACTTC. Amino acids: CASSRETAQSYEQYF.

The rearrangement links TRBV18 to TRBJ2-3; D is ambiguous. CDR3 length: 13 amino acids. With 4 bases removed from V and 4 bases from J, the gap between germline ends came to 9 bases. Germline V lookup: CDR1 KGHSH, CDR2 LQKENI. DNA of the CDR3: TGTGCCAGCTCACTTTCTGCTGCAGATACGCAGTATTTT. This sequence encodes CASSLSAADTQYF.

The genes are TRBV28 and TRBJ2-7; D remains ambiguous. CDR1 is MDHEN, CDR2 SYDVKM, per germline. The CDR3 has 10 residues. The CDR3 DNA reads TGTGATGGACCAGCCTACGAGCAGTACTTC. It translates to CDGPAYEQYF. Supplemented by reference TRBV28 and TRBJ2-7, the full variable domain reads DVKVTQSSRYLVKRTGEKVFLECVQDMDHENMFWYRQDPGLGLRLIYFSYDVKMKEKGDIPEGYSVSREKKERFSLILESASTNQTSMYLCDGPAYEQYFGPGTRLTVT.

The rearrangement links TRBV28 to TRBJ1-2, with D tentatively TRBD1 (6 bases). The CDR3 runs 13 residues. With 5 bases removed from V and 8 bases from J, the gap between germline ends came to 15 bases. The germline V gene has CDR1 MDHEN and CDR2 SYDVKM. In DNA, the CDR3 is TGTGCCAGCAGTCCCCTACAGGGCGGCGGCTACACCTTC. Encoded protein: CASSPLQGGGYTF.

The chain has TRBV7-9 and TRBJ2-2; possibly TRBD1 for D (6 bases). This CDR3 is built from 14 residues. Germline values: CDR1 SEHNR, CDR2 FQNEAQ (reference sequence). Trimming left V 6 bases short and J 10 bases short, with 18 bases between. Written as DNA, the CDR3 is TGTGCCAGCAGGGAGTTCGGACAGTCCGAGGAGCTGTTTTTT. Translation gives CASREFGQSEELFF.